This TCR beta chain came from a study of T-cell reconstitution after alpha-beta-depleted transplantation in children. V lost 6 bases to trimming and J lost 6 bases, with 24 bases between them. The CDR3 length is 16 residues. The germline V gene has CDR1 MDHEN and CDR2 SYDVKM. It was with unique molecular identifiers that the TCRbeta library was prepared. TCRdb itself ran the PCR reads through MiXCR, one entry per CDR3 protein. Of hundreds of thousands of distinct CDR3 sequences in the sample, 10% to 15% are singletons; the top ten hold about 2.2%. The chain joins TRBV28 to TRBJ2-7; D tentatively fits TRBD1 or TRBD2 (6 bases each). This receptor was taken from a male patient between 10 and 17 years old who had a stem cell transplant for acute myeloid leukemia, so the T cells may come from the graft donor. The sample consisted of PBMCs, mostly from graft donor cells, taken 360 days after TCRalphabeta/CD19-depleted stem cell transplant. The CDR3 nucleotides read TGTGCCAGCAGAAACCGCGGGGTGACCACAGGGCCCGAGCAGTACTTC. It encodes CASRNRGVTTGPEQYF.